Given below is one T cell receptor beta chain in context. From germline, CDR1 is SGDLS and CDR2 YYNGEE. CDR3 length equals 16 residues. The V segment lost 3 bases and the J segment 2 bases; nucleotides outside the gene matches: 9. The data were taken from a study of radiotherapy plus CTLA-4 blockade in lung cancer. Overall study context: Of all patients, around 19% responded objectively and about 30% showed disease control.

The method was immunoSEQ multiplex PCR; TCRdb's version includes in-frame clones alone and lacks a portion of them. The data hold some 80,000 clones, with under 90% observed a single time. The input for sequencing was peripheral blood, taken from a patient treated with radiotherapy plus ipilimumab. The source is a human donor with non-small cell lung cancer who had stable disease on radiotherapy plus ipilimumab. The chain combines TRBV9 with TRBJ2-3; 7 bases fit TRBD2. The CDR3 here is CASSAWSGDYTDTQYF. In nucleotides, the CDR3 is TGTGCCAGCAGCGCCTGGTCGGGGGACTACACAGATACGCAGTATTTT.